The 25 T cell receptor beta chains below were found in one sample sequenced in a study of monozygotic twins with inflammatory bowel disease. TCRdb reprocessed the 5' RACE reads, keeping one entry per CDR3 protein, no DNA. This table holds under 200,000 distinct CDR3 sequences. The sample was blood. These receptors were obtained from a human donor with ulcerative colitis or Crohn's disease, or a healthy co-twin of an affected twin (not recorded which).

J is TRBJ2-5 and V is TRBV20-1. In germline, CDR1 is DFQATT, CDR2 SNEGSKA (reference sequence). This CDR3 contains 12 residues. CDR3 in amino acids: CSDTGKGETQYF.

J is TRBJ2-1 and V is TRBV7-2. The CDR3 sequence is 11 residues long. Germline CDR1 reads SGHTA; CDR2 reads FQGNSA. CDR3 residues: CASSLRYEQFF.

V and J are TRBV29-1 and TRBJ2-1. Germline CDR1 SQVTM, CDR2 ANQGSEA. This CDR3 has 11 amino acids. CDR3 in amino acids: CSVPLEQRQFF.

The genes are TRBV7-6 and TRBJ2-3; TCRdb gives TRBD2 as the D gene, but with no DNA this cannot be confirmed. There are 17 residues in the CDR3. The V gene's germline CDR1 is SGHVS and CDR2 FNYEAQ. The CDR3 sequence: CASSRVRAGGGGDTQYF.

This chain connects TRBV5-1 to TRBJ2-2; lacking DNA, the TRBD2 call made by TCRdb goes unchecked. This CDR3 spans 16 amino acids. Looked up from germline, CDR1 is SGHRS and CDR2 is YFSETQ. This CDR3 reads CASSLTGTSTTGELFF.

The chain couples TRBV11-2 to TRBJ2-7; TCRdb's D gene call, TRBD1, goes unchecked for lack of DNA. This CDR3 comprises 15 residues. Germline V gives CDR1 SGHAT, CDR2 FQNNGV. CDR3 amino acids: CASRYTDSEGYEQYF. The variable domain in full, with the rest retrieved from reference TRBV11-2 and TRBJ2-7, is EAGVAQSPRYKIIEKRQSVAFWCNPISGHATLYWYQQILGQGPKLLIQFQNNGVVDDSQLPKDRFSAERLKGVDSTLKIQPAKLEDSAVYLCASRYTDSEGYEQYFGPGTRLTVT.

This chain links TRBV7-3 with TRBJ2-7. The germline gives CDR1 SGHTA, CDR2 FQGTGA. The CDR3 totals 15 residues. The CDR3 sequence is CASSLNDVISYEQYF.

The chain carries TRBV20-1 and TRBJ1-5; TCRdb proposes TRBD1, but this gene call is untestable without DNA. The germline gives CDR1 DFQATT, CDR2 SNEGSKA (reference sequence). This CDR3 is built from 16 residues. The CDR3 sequence: CSVRLDRLQGAQPQHF.

V and J are TRBV27 and TRBJ2-5; TCRdb picks TRBD2, but there is no DNA to check that call. CDR3 length: 17 amino acids. Per germline, CDR1 MNHEY and CDR2 SMNVEV (reference sequence). This chain's CDR3 is CASSSRSSGKSRETQYF.

The chain couples TRBV5-8 to TRBJ2-6; TCRdb indicates TRBD1, and absent DNA this call remains unverified. Germline V gene lookup returns CDR1 SGHTS and CDR2 YDEGEE. The CDR3 consists of 16 residues. The CDR3 region is CASSLGRGLGANVLTF.

The gene calls are TRBV19 and TRBJ2-7; TCRdb's D call of TRBD1 is untestable without DNA. There are 14 residues in the CDR3. The germline V gene encodes CDR1 LNHDA and CDR2 SQIVND (reference sequence). The CDR3 sequence: CASSIRGSTYEQYF.

The V gene is TRBV5-1, the J gene TRBJ2-1; TCRdb designates TRBD2, a call that cannot be tested without DNA. The CDR3 loop spans 16 amino acids. Germline assignment: CDR1 SGHRS and CDR2 YFSETQ. CDR3 residues: CASSFVYSGRINEQFF.

The rearrangement uses TRBV19 and TRBJ2-7. Germline values: CDR1 LNHDA, CDR2 SQIVND (reference sequence). This CDR3 contains 13 residues. CDR3 region: CASSGYMAYEQYF.

The chain uses TRBV6-5 and TRBJ1-2; there is no DNA to check the TCRdb D call of TRBD1. Germline-derived CDR1 and CDR2 are MNHEY and SVGAGI. The CDR3 totals 16 residues. The CDR3: CASSSALQGAVSGYTF.

This chain uses TRBV20-1 with TRBJ2-1; with no DNA, the TCRdb D assignment of TRBD2 cannot be verified. From germline, CDR1 is DFQATT and CDR2 SNEGSKA (reference sequence). This CDR3 is 16 amino acids long. CDR3 residues: CSARDLETSQYNEQFF.

V and J are TRBV10-2 and TRBJ2-7; the D call of TRBD1 rests on TCRdb alone, since no DNA is present to check it. Germline V gene sequence: CDR1 WSHSY, CDR2 SAAADI. The length of the CDR3 is 13 residues. The CDR3 spells CATFGGAEGEQYF.

The chain joins TRBV7-3 to TRBJ1-1. There are 14 residues in the CDR3. CDR1 is SGHTA and CDR2 is FQGTGA in the germline V gene. CDR3 protein: CASSSGGPNTEAFF.

The chain employs TRBV9 and TRBJ2-2; TCRdb returns TRBD2, unconfirmable since there is no DNA. This CDR3 contains 16 residues. CDR1 and CDR2 from the germline V gene are SGDLS and YYNGEE. The CDR3 reads CASSLRGSGYTGELFF.

The chain links TRBV5-5 to TRBJ1-3. CDR3 length: 16 residues. The germline V gene has CDR1 SGHKS and CDR2 YYEKEE (reference sequence). CDR3 amino acids: CASTDQTLMFGNTIYF.

The rearrangement links TRBV6-5 to TRBJ2-6; TCRdb returns TRBD1, unconfirmable since there is no DNA. Per germline, CDR1 MNHEY and CDR2 SVGAGI. This CDR3 has 19 residues. CDR3 residues: CASSYSSPGGLTGANVLTF.

This chain uses TRBV9 with TRBJ2-5; with no DNA, the TCRdb D assignment of TRBD1 cannot be verified. The CDR3 contains 15 residues. Germline lookup yields CDR1 SGDLS and CDR2 YYNGEE. The CDR3 sequence: CASSVWDRGKETQYF.

The V gene is TRBV5-6, the J gene TRBJ1-4; TCRdb's D call of TRBD1 is untestable without DNA. Per the germline V gene, CDR1 is SGHDT and CDR2 is YYEEEE. This CDR3 contains 15 residues. CDR3: CASRPRTRVGEKLFF.

The chain carries TRBV20-1 and TRBJ2-6. Germline CDR1 reads DFQATT; CDR2 reads SNEGSKA (reference sequence). This CDR3 has 16 residues. Here the CDR3 reads CSARDRSSSGANVLTF.

The rearrangement joins TRBV28 to TRBJ2-1. The germline gives CDR1 MDHEN, CDR2 SYDVKM. The CDR3 consists of 11 residues. The chain's CDR3 is CASSRTAEQFF.

CDR3 protein: CSARDLAGRYNEQFF. The rearrangement joins TRBV20-1 to TRBJ2-1. The CDR3 length is 15 residues. The germline CDR1 and CDR2 sequences are DFQATT and SNEGSKA (reference sequence).